These T cell receptor beta chains were read from a single sample in a study of cytomegalovirus exposure and HLA in healthy donors. The protocol was immunoSEQ multiplex PCR, while the TCRdb copy is restricted to in-frame clones and leaves out a portion. The table includes around 190,000 clones, 70% to 80% detected once. Sample: PBMCs. The source of these receptors is a woman aged 50 to 60 in good health and CMV-seronegative. Each CDR3 is given with its conserved first and last residue. D genes are given only for firm matches. The size of a clone is reported for some rows only, either as once, few or many, or as a class for expanded clones.

j_call,d_call,clone_size,v_call,cdr3_aa,cdr3_nt
TRBJ2-2,TRBD2,once,TRBV6-6,CASSFRGGENTGELFF,TGTGCCAGCAGTTTCCGGGGGGGAGAGAACACCGGGGAGCTGTTTTTT
TRBJ2-1,TRBD2,.,TRBV7-7,CASSFSRTSDEQFF,TGTGCTAGCAGTTTTTCCCGGACTAGTGATGAGCAGTTCTTC
TRBJ2-2,.,.,TRBV11-2,CASSLDRGTGELFF,TGTGCCAGCAGCTTAGATCGAGGGACCGGGGAGCTGTTTTTT
TRBJ2-7,.,.,TRBV10-3,CAISEPKGGAHEQYF,TGTGCCATCAGTGAGCCCAAAGGGGGGGCCCACGAGCAGTACTTC
TRBJ1-4,.,once,TRBV2,CASLAGRNEKLFF,TGTGCCAGCCTGGCAGGTCGTAATGAAAAACTGTTTTTT
TRBJ2-1,TRBD2,.,TRBV5-1,CASVAGGQVYNEQFF,TGCGCCAGCGTAGCGGGGGGCCAAGTCTACAATGAGCAGTTCTTC
TRBJ2-7,TRBD1,.,TRBV4-1,CASSHRDRDYEQYF,TGCGCCAGCAGCCACCGGGACAGGGACTACGAGCAGTACTTC
TRBJ1-3,TRBD1,.,TRBV19,CASSIGDSSGNTIYF,TGTGCCAGTAGTATAGGGGACAGCTCTGGAAACACCATATATTTT
TRBJ1-6,.,.,TRBV21-1,CASSSGVYNSPLHF,TGTGCCAGCAGTTCGGGAGTCTATAATTCACCCCTCCACTTT
TRBJ1-5,TRBD1,once,TRBV5-4,CASSRQGYQPQHF,TGTGCCAGCAGCCGACAGGGTTATCAGCCCCAGCATTTT
TRBJ2-7,TRBD2,.,TRBV4-2,CASSQDASGRAPIYEQYF,TGTGCCAGCAGCCAAGATGCTAGCGGGAGGGCCCCGATCTACGAGCAGTACTTC
TRBJ2-7,.,.,TRBV6-5,CASSSPHRDSSYEQYF,TGTGCCAGCAGTTCTCCCCACCGGGACTCCTCCTACGAGCAGTACTTC
TRBJ1-2,.,few,TRBV2,CASSRDNNYGYTF,TGTGCCAGCAGCCGGGACAATAACTATGGCTACACCTTC
TRBJ1-5,TRBD1,.,TRBV7-9,CVSSHRGEPQHF,TGTGTCAGCAGTCACAGGGGAGAGCCCCAGCATTTT
TRBJ1-1,.,.,TRBV10-3,CAISDPTGQNTEAFF,TGTGCCATCAGTGACCCAACGGGACAAAACACTGAAGCTTTCTTT
TRBJ1-2,TRBD1,.,TRBV6-5,CASSSTGTYGYTF,TGTGCCAGCAGTTCGACAGGGACTTATGGCTACACCTTC
TRBJ1-1,TRBD1,few,TRBV19,CASSSDRGAKRAFF,TGTGCCAGTAGTTCCGACAGGGGGGCGAAGAGGGCTTTCTTT
TRBJ2-7,TRBD1,few,TRBV6-5,CASSLGTGRTYEQYF,TGTGCCAGCAGTTTGGGGACAGGGCGAACCTACGAGCAGTACTTC
TRBJ2-5,.,few,TRBV5-1,CASSSDILTQYF,TGCGCCAGCAGCTCCGATATACTCACCCAGTACTTC
TRBJ1-1,.,.,TRBV5-5,CASSLEPAGGEAFF,TGTGCCAGCAGCTTGGAGCCCGCAGGTGGTGAAGCTTTCTTT
TRBJ1-3,.,.,TRBV6-6,CASSPDSSGNTIYF,TGTGCCAGCAGCCCCGACAGCTCTGGAAACACCATATATTTT
TRBJ1-5,.,.,TRBV11-2,CASSLAAGNNQPQHF,TGTGCCAGCAGCTTAGCAGCGGGGAATAATCAGCCCCAGCATTTT
TRBJ1-2,TRBD1,.,TRBV9,CASSIRQGPLYYGYTF,TGTGCCAGCAGCATTCGACAGGGGCCCCTCTACTATGGCTACACCTTC
TRBJ1-1,.,.,TRBV5-6,CASSRREPEAFF,TGTGCCAGCAGTCGCCGGGAGCCAGAAGCTTTCTTT
TRBJ2-7,.,.,TRBV19,CASVDSSSSYEQYF,TGTGCCAGTGTGGACTCGTCGAGCTCCTACGAGCAGTACTTC
TRBJ1-1,.,.,TRBV25-1,CASSEDARGTEAFF,TGTGCCAGCAGTGAAGATGCAAGAGGAACAGAAGCTTTCTTT
TRBJ1-5,TRBD1,.,TRBV28,CASSSNRGPIQPQHF,TGTGCCAGCAGTTCCAACAGGGGGCCTATTCAGCCCCAGCATTTT
TRBJ1-6,TRBD1,.,TRBV19,CASSGTDNSPLHF,TGTGCCAGCTCCGGGACAGATAATTCACCCCTCCACTTT
TRBJ2-7,.,few,TRBV6-1,CASSEQGLYEQYF,TGTGCCAGCAGTGAACAGGGTCTCTACGAGCAGTACTTC
TRBJ1-4,.,.,TRBV6-1,CASSGGRGTNEKLFF,TGTGCCAGCAGTGGCGGCAGGGGAACTAATGAAAAACTGTTTTTT
TRBJ1-1,.,.,TRBV6-1,CASSEDWGGNTEAFF,TGTGCCAGCAGTGAAGATTGGGGGGGGAACACTGAAGCTTTCTTT
TRBJ1-2,TRBD1,.,TRBV6-6,CASSSGQGADGYTF,TGTGCCAGCAGTTCGGGACAGGGTGCCGATGGCTACACCTTC
TRBJ1-1,TRBD1,.,TRBV6-6,CASSPTQGAPEAFF,TGTGCCAGCAGTCCCACGCAGGGGGCCCCTGAAGCTTTCTTT
TRBJ2-7,.,.,TRBV4-1,CASSQTSYDEQYF,TGCGCCAGCAGCCAAACTAGCTACGACGAGCAGTACTTC
TRBJ1-1,TRBD1,.,TRBV5-1,CASSPDRGHTEAFF,TGCGCCAGCAGCCCGGACAGGGGCCACACTGAAGCTTTCTTT
TRBJ1-3,.,.,TRBV10-3,CAISGTAGNTIYF,TGTGCCATCAGTGGGACAGCAGGAAACACCATATATTTT
TRBJ1-1,TRBD1,.,TRBV28,CASSERQGALNTEAFF,TGTGCCAGCAGTGAAAGACAGGGGGCTCTAAACACTGAAGCTTTCTTT
TRBJ2-5,.,once,TRBV5-1,CARSIKPAQETQYF,TGCGCCAGGAGTATCAAACCCGCCCAAGAGACCCAGTACTTC
TRBJ1-1,.,few,TRBV11-2,CASSLGPQAFF,TGTGCCAGCAGCTTGGGGCCCCAGGCTTTCTTT
TRBJ2-7,.,.,TRBV9,CASSDNYEQYF,TGTGCCAGCAGCGACAACTACGAGCAGTACTTC
TRBJ1-5,TRBD1,few,TRBV19,CASSKDRGRGNQPQHF,TGTGCCAGTAGTAAGGACAGGGGGCGAGGCAATCAGCCCCAGCATTTT
TRBJ1-5,TRBD1,.,TRBV27,CASSFLPTTGGMNQPQHF,TGTGCCAGCAGTTTTCTCCCAACGACAGGGGGCATGAATCAGCCCCAGCATTTT
TRBJ1-2,TRBD1,.,TRBV7-8,CASSPRTGGYYGYTF,TGTGCCAGCAGCCCGCGAACAGGGGGCTACTATGGCTACACCTTC
TRBJ2-1,TRBD2,.,TRBV20-1,CSAREDSEQFF,TGCAGTGCCCGGGAGGATTCCGAGCAGTTCTTC
TRBJ1-5,.,.,TRBV5-6,CASSRLRGDQPQHF,TGTGCCAGCAGCCGTTTGCGGGGAGATCAGCCCCAGCATTTT